These T cell receptor beta chains were read from a single sample in a study of CD8+ T cells in alopecia areata. Sequencing was performed with immunoSEQ multiplex PCR; in TCRdb, only in-frame clones are kept and a portion is missing. Of about 200,000 clones in the sample, 50% to 60% were seen once. The sequenced sample was CD4+ T cells sorted from blood, obtained at week 0. These receptors were taken from a human donor with alopecia areata. Each CDR3 is given with its conserved first and last residue. Each record gives: J gene, clone size, V gene, CDR3 protein. Not all rows give a size; the values are once, few, many and, for expanded clones, a class.

j_call: TRBJ2-7
clone_size: few
v_call: TRBV5-1
cdr3_aa: CASSFAPAGPYEQYF

j_call: TRBJ2-1
clone_size: few
v_call: TRBV9
cdr3_aa: CASSVAVAAFYNEQFF

j_call: TRBJ1-1
clone_size: few
v_call: TRBV29-1
cdr3_aa: CSGRDLNTEAFF

j_call: TRBJ1-2
clone_size: few
v_call: TRBV11-2
cdr3_aa: CASSLEGRRSGYTF

j_call: TRBJ1-1
clone_size: NA
v_call: TRBV15
cdr3_aa: CATSRDSGRAFF

j_call: TRBJ2-1
clone_size: NA
v_call: TRBV27
cdr3_aa: CASKGYRGLSSYNEQFF

j_call: TRBJ2-5
clone_size: few
v_call: TRBV6-5
cdr3_aa: CASRLAGGQETQYF

j_call: TRBJ2-7
clone_size: NA
v_call: TRBV2
cdr3_aa: CASSIVVPGEQYF

j_call: TRBJ1-1
clone_size: NA
v_call: TRBV6-1
cdr3_aa: CASSDPTRTGMSTEAFF

j_call: TRBJ2-1
clone_size: few
v_call: TRBV5-1
cdr3_aa: CASSLVGEQFF

j_call: TRBJ1-2
clone_size: NA
v_call: TRBV6-5
cdr3_aa: CASRPNLDSYYGYTF

j_call: TRBJ1-1
clone_size: few
v_call: TRBV5-6
cdr3_aa: CASTEDRVTEAFF